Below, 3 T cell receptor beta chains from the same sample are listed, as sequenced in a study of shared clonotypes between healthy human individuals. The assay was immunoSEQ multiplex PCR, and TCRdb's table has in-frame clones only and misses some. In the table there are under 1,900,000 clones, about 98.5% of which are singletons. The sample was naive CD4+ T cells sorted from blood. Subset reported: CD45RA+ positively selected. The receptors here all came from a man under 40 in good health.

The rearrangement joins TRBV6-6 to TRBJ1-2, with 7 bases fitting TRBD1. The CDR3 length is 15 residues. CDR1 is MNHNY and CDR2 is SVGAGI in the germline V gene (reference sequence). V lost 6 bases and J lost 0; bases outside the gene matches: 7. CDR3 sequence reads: CASRLQGLPNYGYTF. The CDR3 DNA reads TGTGCCAGCAGACTACAGGGGTTACCTAACTATGGCTACACCTTC.

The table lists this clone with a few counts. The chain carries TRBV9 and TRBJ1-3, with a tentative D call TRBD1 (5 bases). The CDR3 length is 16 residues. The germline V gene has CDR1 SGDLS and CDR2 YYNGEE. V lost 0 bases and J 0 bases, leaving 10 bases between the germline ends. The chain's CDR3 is CASSVVGAPSGNTIYF. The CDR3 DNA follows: TGTGCCAGCAGCGTAGTCGGGGCGCCCTCTGGAAACACCATATATTTT.

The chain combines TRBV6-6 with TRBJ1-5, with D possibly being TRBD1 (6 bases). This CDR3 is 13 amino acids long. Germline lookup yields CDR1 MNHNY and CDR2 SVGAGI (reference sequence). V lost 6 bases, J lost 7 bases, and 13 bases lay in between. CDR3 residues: CASRQGVQQPQHF. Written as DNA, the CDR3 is TGTGCCAGCAGACAGGGTGTACAGCAGCCCCAGCATTTT.